The 21 T cell receptor beta chains below all came from one sample that was sequenced in a study of blood T cell repertoires in COVID-19. Profiled with immunoSEQ multiplex PCR; TCRdb holds only in-frame clones, not every one. The sample contains over 130,000 clones, over 80% of which appear only once. The specimen sequenced was peripheral blood. All receptors derive from a man aged 55 to 70 with active or convalescent COVID-19.

The sample holds one count of this clone. The rearrangement joins TRBV6-5 to TRBJ2-1, with TRBD2 matching over 10 bases. Germline V gene data show CDR1 as MNHEY and CDR2 as SVGAGI. With V trimmed by 6 bases and J by 8 bases, 4 bases remained unmatched. This CDR3 has 13 residues. The CDR3 protein is CASRPSGSDEQFF. As DNA, the CDR3 is TGTGCCAGCAGACCTAGCGGGAGCGATGAGCAGTTCTTC.

The rearrangement uses TRBV3-1 (or the pseudogene TRBV3-2) and TRBJ2-7; 8 bases match TRBD2. The V gene end was trimmed by 5 bases and the J gene end by 4 bases; junction bases not matched to a gene: 7. Germline assignment: CDR1 LGHDT and CDR2 YNNKEL (reference sequence). CDR3 length: 14 amino acids. The CDR3 loop is CASSTSGSVYEQYF. The CDR3 region has the DNA TGTGCCAGCAGCACCAGCGGGAGTGTATACGAGCAGTACTTC.

The chain couples TRBV6-5 to TRBJ1-1; D is unclear. V lost 0 bases and J 5 bases, leaving 10 bases between the germline ends. The CDR3 totals 14 residues. Germline-derived CDR1 and CDR2 are MNHEY and SVGAGI. The CDR3 DNA sequence: TGTGCCAGCAGTTACTCGGTTCGAGGGACTGAAGCTTTCTTT. Protein product: CASSYSVRGTEAFF.

The chain joins TRBV6-4 to TRBJ1-6; D is possibly TRBD1 (5 bases). Looked up from germline, CDR1 is MRHNA and CDR2 is SNTAGT. Trimming took off 2 bases at V and 3 bases at J, with 14 bases between the two ends. This CDR3 region has 17 residues. CDR3 sequence reads: CASSDRQPRDYNSPLHF. The CDR3, as DNA: TGTGCCAGCAGTGACCGACAGCCGAGAGACTATAATTCACCCCTCCACTTT.

The chain joins TRBV24-1 to TRBJ2-5; tentative D call: TRBD2 (5 bases). The ends were cut back, 4 bases at V and 2 bases at J, with 13 bases in the middle. CDR3 length: 15 amino acids. Germline CDR1 is KGHDR and CDR2 is SFDVKD. Here the CDR3 DNA reads TGTGCCACCAGTGACCCAAAGGAGGCGCAAGAGACCCAGTACTTC. Its protein product is CATSDPKEAQETQYF.

J is TRBJ1-1 and V is TRBV6-6; D is possibly TRBD1 (5 bases). The CDR3 is 15 residues long. Trimming took off 2 bases at V and 1 base at J, with 11 bases between the two ends. Looked up from germline, CDR1 is MNHNY and CDR2 is SVGAGI (reference sequence). The CDR3 is CASSYLDMENTEAFF. DNA for the CDR3: TGTGCCAGCAGTTACCTGGACATGGAGAACACTGAAGCTTTCTTT.

There are a few counts of this clone. This chain uses TRBV7-9 with TRBJ2-2, with 10 bases lining up with TRBD2. Germline V CDR1 and CDR2: SEHNR, FQNEAQ (reference sequence). The CDR3 length is 15 residues. V shed 5 bases, J shed 4 bases, and the junction held 4 bases outside the gene matches. CDR3 DNA sequence: TGTGCCAGCAGCGTTTTAGCGGGAGGCACCGGGGAGCTGTTTTTT. Translating gives CASSVLAGGTGELFF.

Sample share makes this clone medium-sized. V usage is TRBV4-1 and J usage is TRBJ1-1, with TRBD1 matching 7 bases. Germline values: CDR1 MGHRA, CDR2 YSYEKL. The V and J ends lost 1 base and 7 bases, in that order; junction bases with no gene match: 12. This CDR3 has 16 amino acids. CDR3 protein: CASSQGYGTVKGEAFF. CDR3 DNA sequence: TGCGCCAGCAGCCAAGGATACGGGACAGTAAAGGGTGAAGCTTTCTTT.

This sequence joins TRBV6-6 and TRBJ2-7; D possibly corresponds to TRBD1 (6 bases). CDR1 is MNHNY and CDR2 is SVGAGI in the germline V gene (reference sequence). The CDR3 is made up of 13 amino acids. Trimming removed 5 bases from V and 7 bases from J, with 15 bases in between. This CDR3 reads CASSPRAGTEQYF. The CDR3 DNA follows: TGTGCCAGCAGTCCCCGAGCCGGGACAGAGCAGTACTTC.

This clone was counted a few times. This chain connects TRBV28 to TRBJ2-7; D not certain. CDR1 and CDR2 (germline): MDHEN, SYDVKM. CDR3 length: 15 amino acids. Trimming removed 6 bases from V and 3 bases from J, with 18 bases in between. Written as DNA, the CDR3 is TGTGCCAGCAGCCGACCCGGGTCCTCAAACTACGAGCAGTACTTC. The encoded protein is CASSRPGSSNYEQYF.

This chain links TRBV24-1 with TRBJ2-2; 7 positions match TRBD1. This CDR3 has 16 amino acids. J lost 4 bases, V lost 4 bases, and 8 bases had no gene match. Germline V CDR1 and CDR2: KGHDR, SFDVKD. The CDR3 protein is CATSDPKQGITGELFF. CDR3 DNA sequence: TGTGCCACCAGTGACCCCAAACAGGGGATCACCGGGGAGCTGTTTTTT.

This sequence joins TRBV3-1 (or the pseudogene TRBV3-2) and TRBJ2-3; 8 bases line up with TRBD2. The CDR3 is 16 residues long. Per the germline V gene, CDR1 is LGHDT and CDR2 is YNNKEL (reference sequence). J lost 4 bases, V lost 4 bases, and 10 bases had no gene match. The CDR3 spells CASSRVSGIVADTQYF. The CDR3 DNA is TGTGCCAGCAGCCGAGTTAGCGGGATAGTCGCAGATACGCAGTATTTT.

The chain employs TRBV18 and TRBJ1-1; 7 bases fit TRBD1. This CDR3 comprises 16 residues. CDR1 is KGHSH and CDR2 is LQKENI in the germline V gene. The J segment lost 2 bases and the V segment lost 6 bases, leaving 12 bases of the junction unmatched. This chain's CDR3 is CASSVVVQGPNTEAFF. The CDR3 coding sequence is TGTGCCAGCTCCGTGGTCGTACAGGGGCCCAACACTGAAGCTTTCTTT.

The chain carries TRBV14 and TRBJ2-7; no definite D call. CDR1 and CDR2 from the germline V gene are SGHDN and FVKESK. The CDR3 covers 13 residues. V was pared by 5 bases and J by 1 base, with 9 bases between. CDR3 in DNA: TGTGCCAGCAGCTATCCCGGGTCCTACGAGCAGTACTTC. Protein: CASSYPGSYEQYF. The full variable domain, in which reference TRBV14 and TRBJ2-7 provide the parts outside the CDR3, is EAGVTQFPSHSVIEKGQTVTLRCDPISGHDNLYWYRRVMGKEIKFLLHFVKESKQDESGMPNNRFLAERTGGTYSTLKVQPAELEDSGVYFCASSYPGSYEQYFGPGTRLTVT.

The V gene is TRBV3-1 (or the pseudogene TRBV3-2), the J gene TRBJ2-4, with D uncertain. CDR3 size: 17 residues. V was trimmed by 1 base and J by 1 base, leaving 14 bases between them. Germline V lookup: CDR1 LGHDT, CDR2 YNNKEL (reference sequence). The CDR3 DNA follows: TGTGCCAGCAGCCAAGCGGGTTACGCAGAGGCCAAAAACATTCAGTACTTC. As protein: CASSQAGYAEAKNIQYF.

This chain connects TRBV7-9 to TRBJ2-5; 10 nucleotides match TRBD2. This CDR3 comprises 16 residues. J gave up 4 bases and V 6 bases, and 11 bases lay outside the gene matches. The germline CDR1 and CDR2 sequences are SEHNR and FQNEAQ (reference sequence). CDR3 DNA: TGTGCCAGCAGAACATTAGCGGGAGGTCTCGGAGAGACCCAGTACTTC. It codes for CASRTLAGGLGETQYF.

The rearrangement uses TRBV4-1 and TRBJ1-1, with TRBD1 as a possible D gene (5 bases). V lost 3 bases, J lost 5 bases, and 13 bases lay in between. Germline CDR1 and CDR2: MGHRA and YSYEKL. The CDR3 covers 14 residues. The CDR3 loop reads CASSQLGLGTEAFF. CDR3 DNA sequence: TGCGCCAGCAGCCAGCTGGGACTGGGGACTGAAGCTTTCTTT.

The chain uses TRBV4-2 and TRBJ1-5; D possibly corresponds to TRBD1 (6 bases). CDR1 is LGHNA and CDR2 is YNFKEQ in the germline V gene. V lost 0 bases and J lost 0, with 9 bases in between. The CDR3 contains 16 residues. This CDR3 is CASSQEVGHSNQPQHF. The CDR3 coding sequence is TGTGCCAGCAGCCAAGAGGTGGGACATAGCAATCAGCCCCAGCATTTT.

J is TRBJ2-1 and V is TRBV4-2, with 12 bases lining up with TRBD2. The ends lost 1 base at V and 7 bases at J; junction bases unmatched: 2. Germline CDR1 reads LGHNA; CDR2 reads YNFKEQ. The CDR3 loop spans 15 amino acids. The CDR3 coding sequence is TGTGCCAGCAGCCAAGGGGGGACTAGCGGGAATGAGCAGTTCTTC. Its protein is CASSQGGTSGNEQFF.

V and J are TRBV6-5 and TRBJ2-7; 10 positions agree with TRBD1. CDR1 is MNHEY and CDR2 is SVGAGI in the germline V gene. V lost 6 bases, J lost 5 bases, and 10 bases stayed unmatched. This CDR3 has 15 amino acids. The DNA for the CDR3 is TGTGCCAGCAGGAATACACCGGGACAGGGGAACGAGCAGTACTTC. Its translation: CASRNTPGQGNEQYF.

This chain uses TRBV19 with TRBJ1-5; maybe TRBD1 (5 bases). Trimming removed 5 bases at V and 2 bases at J, with 16 bases between. In germline, CDR1 is LNHDA, CDR2 SQIVND (reference sequence). The length of the CDR3 is 16 residues. CDR3: CASSPGKGWGNQPQHF. The CDR3 nucleotides are TGTGCCAGTAGTCCAGGGAAGGGTTGGGGCAATCAGCCCCAGCATTTT.